The 13 T cell receptor beta chains in this list originate from one sample, sequenced in a study of regulatory T cells in long-lasting Graves disease. Time point of the sample: persistent/refractory GD, antithyroid drugs over 5 years with positive TRAb. There was RNA extracted from PBMCs, and the TCR library was made from it. Through Arm-PCR of CDR3 regions and iRepertoire HTBI primers, TCR beta libraries were built. TCRdb reprocessed the multiplex PCR reads with MiXCR, giving one entry per CDR3 protein. The sample lists 500,000 to 700,000 distinct CDR3 sequences, around 30% occurring once. Sequenced material: peripheral blood mononuclear cells (PBMCs), taken when the disease was refractory, from a patient treated with antithyroid drugs. All receptors come from a female donor with Graves disease.

This clonotype was seen only a few times. The chain has TRBV4-2 and TRBJ2-5, with D possibly being TRBD1 or TRBD2 (5 bases each). This CDR3 contains 15 residues. The germline V and J ends were trimmed by 4 bases and 4 bases, with 16 bases remaining between them. Germline lookup yields CDR1 LGHNA and CDR2 YNFKEQ. CDR3 bases: TGTGCCAGCAGCCGGGACGCCAGCTATCGAGAGACCCAGTACTTC. Translated, it gives CASSRDASYRETQYF.

The rearrangement links TRBV7-2 to TRBJ2-7; possible D gene TRBD2, 5 bases. Trimming removed 3 bases at V and 0 bases at J, with 9 bases between. The CDR3 has 14 amino acids. Germline V gene sequence: CDR1 SGHTA, CDR2 FQGNSA. The CDR3 loop reads CASSFSVPSYEQYF. CDR3 bases: TGTGCCAGCAGCTTTAGCGTCCCCTCCTACGAGCAGTACTTC.

This clonotype has only a few counts. This chain joins TRBV7-9 and TRBJ1-1; no clear D. The V end lost 3 bases, the J end lost 3 bases, and 17 bases lay between the germline ends. This CDR3 comprises 16 residues. Per the germline V gene, CDR1 is SEHNR and CDR2 is FQNEAQ (reference sequence). The CDR3 region is CASSLQVGPGDTEAFF. The DNA of the CDR3 is TGTGCCAGCAGCTTGCAGGTTGGACCCGGGGACACTGAAGCTTTCTTT.

The chain joins TRBV20-1 to TRBJ2-5; perhaps TRBD2 as D (6 bases). V dropped 0 bases and J dropped 4 bases, with 15 bases sitting between them. CDR3 length: 15 amino acids. Germline loops: CDR1 DFQATT, CDR2 SNEGSKA (reference sequence). The CDR3 bases are TGCAGTGCTAGAGATTCTAGCGAGGTGGGAGAGACCCAGTACTTC. Residues: CSARDSSEVGETQYF.

V is TRBV5-1 and J is TRBJ2-7; no reliable D call. With 0 bases removed from V and 2 bases from J, the gap between germline ends came to 6 bases. The CDR3 loop spans 13 amino acids. Germline V gene data show CDR1 as SGHRS and CDR2 as YFSETQ. This CDR3 is CASSLGIAYEQYF. The CDR3, as DNA: TGCGCCAGCAGCTTGGGGATAGCCTACGAGCAGTACTTC.

This chain connects TRBV30 to TRBJ2-7; 9 bases match TRBD2. The junction had 22 bases not matched to a gene; V was cut back by 3 bases and J by 4 bases. This CDR3 contains 19 residues. In germline, CDR1 is GTSNPN, CDR2 SVGIG (reference sequence). CDR3 residues: CAWRDLQLSGRGWVYEQYF. The CDR3 DNA is TGTGCCTGGAGGGATTTACAACTTAGCGGGAGAGGTTGGGTGTACGAGCAGTACTTC.

The rearrangement links TRBV11-2 to TRBJ2-7, with 7 bases matching TRBD2. Germline CDR1 and CDR2: SGHAT and FQNNGV. The J segment lost 7 bases and the V segment lost 5 bases, leaving 14 bases of the junction unmatched. There are 15 residues in the CDR3. CDR3 nucleotides: TGTGCCAGCAGCGCTAAGGTCGGGACTACACTGGAGCAGTACTTC. It is translated as CASSAKVGTTLEQYF. Drawing the rest from reference TRBV11-2 and TRBJ2-7, the complete variable domain is EAGVAQSPRYKIIEKRQSVAFWCNPISGHATLYWYQQILGQGPKLLIQFQNNGVVDDSQLPKDRFSAERLKGVDSTLKIQPAKLEDSAVYLCASSAKVGTTLEQYFGPGTRLTVT.

Only a few counts were recorded for this clonotype. The CDR3 nucleotides read TGTGCCATCAGTGAGTCGGCTAGCTTTCTTTTCCGGGAGACCCAGTACTTC. The encoded protein is CAISESASFLFRETQYF. The chain carries TRBV10-3 and TRBJ2-5; D may be TRBD2 (5 bases). The length of the CDR3 is 17 residues. Per the germline V gene, CDR1 is ENHRY and CDR2 is SYGVKD. Trimming shortened V by 0 bases and J by 5 bases, and 19 bases separated the two germline ends.

The sample holds a few counts of this clonotype. The chain carries TRBV27 and TRBJ1-1, with D perhaps TRBD1 (5 bases). The germline CDR1 and CDR2 sequences are MNHEY and SMNVEV (reference sequence). The length of the CDR3 is 13 residues. V lost 5 bases and J 3 bases, leaving 10 bases between the germline ends. The CDR3 nucleotides are TGTGCCAGCAGTCCCCGGGACCACACTGAAGCTTTCTTT. Its translation: CASSPRDHTEAFF.

In its sample, this clonotype was seen a few times. V and J are TRBV29-1 and TRBJ1-1; 9 bases align to TRBD1. Trimming took 6 bases from V and 4 from J; bases not matched to a gene: 3. The CDR3 is 12 amino acids. CDR1 SQVTM and CDR2 ANQGSEA come from the germline V gene. The CDR3 DNA follows: TGCAGCGTAGAACAGGGGGCCACTGAAGCTTTCTTT. Encoded protein: CSVEQGATEAFF.

The V gene is TRBV6-2 or TRBV6-3, the J gene TRBJ1-2; TRBD1 matches at 9 bases. The germline V gene encodes CDR1 MNHEY and CDR2 SVGEGT. CDR3 length: 14 amino acids. The J segment lost 1 base and the V segment lost 11 bases, leaving 8 bases of the junction unmatched. CDR3 sequence reads: CACGGDRVNYGYTF. CDR3 bases: TGTGCCTGTGGGGGGGACAGGGTTAACTATGGCTACACCTTC.

This clonotype turned up a few times. This chain joins TRBV20-1 and TRBJ1-6; maybe TRBD1 (5 bases). The CDR3 runs to 14 residues. Germline V gives CDR1 DFQATT, CDR2 SNEGSKA (reference sequence). Trimming took off 0 bases at V and 9 bases at J, with 12 bases between the two ends. The CDR3 loop is CSARDPGGASPLHF. The CDR3 DNA follows: TGCAGTGCTAGAGATCCCGGTGGGGCTTCACCCCTCCACTTT.

This clonotype was counted ten times or more. The rearrangement joins TRBV10-1 to TRBJ2-5; 12 bases map to TRBD2. The germline V gene encodes CDR1 WNHNN and CDR2 SYGVQD (reference sequence). The CDR3 consists of 15 residues. The V gene end was trimmed by 3 bases and the J gene end by 3 bases; junction bases not matched to a gene: 2. The CDR3 DNA reads TGCGCCAGCAGTGAACTAGCGGGAGGAGAAGAGACCCAGTACTTC. Translating it yields CASSELAGGEETQYF.